This TCR beta chain was captured by sequencing in a study of cytomegalovirus exposure and HLA in healthy donors. A multiplex PCR was run with 60 Vbeta primers and 13 Jbeta primers. Here immunoSEQ multiplex PCR was the method, and the copy in TCRdb shows in-frame clones only, minus some. The sample records roughly 100,000 clones, roughly 79% being singletons. Germline V gives CDR1 SGHRS, CDR2 YFSETQ. The CDR3 runs 20 residues. Unmatched junction bases numbered 15, after V lost 0 bases and J lost 5 bases. This clonotype originated in a man in his forties in good health and CMV-seronegative. This chain links TRBV5-1 with TRBJ2-1; 12 bases line up with TRBD2. The source material was PBMCs. For the CDR3, the DNA is TGCGCCAGCAGCTTGGTCGGGTCGCTAGCGGGAGGGCCTCCAAACAATGAGCAGTTCTTC. It yields the protein CASSLVGSLAGGPPNNEQFF. Variable domain in full (rest from reference TRBV5-1 and TRBJ2-1): KAGVTQTPRYLIKTRGQQVTLSCSPISGHRSVSWYQQTPGQGLQFLFEYFSETQRNKGNFPGRFSGRQFSNSRSEMNVSTLELGDSALYLCASSLVGSLAGGPPNNEQFFGPGTRLTVL.